The present T cell receptor (beta chain) was sequenced within a study of blood T cell repertoires in COVID-19. Study as a whole: Samples representing acute and convalescent COVID-19 were sourced from the United States, Italy and Spain. Sources were T cells, B-cell-depleted T cells, or PBMCs; the material itself was cDNA or gDNA.

Trimming took 1 base from V and 4 from J; bases not matched to a gene: 8. The CDR3 has 17 residues. The V gene's germline CDR1 is SGHTA and CDR2 FQGNSA. In the authors' methods: Reference gene primer amplification in the assay estimated nucleated cell counts. Clones were sequenced by immunoSEQ multiplex PCR, and TCRdb holds only the in-frame ones, with some missing. The V and J calls and the clone size are those of that table, but D and trimming were determined from the DNA. The table lists a few hundred thousand clones, approximately 81% of them singletons, with roughly 3.1% in the top ten. Specimen: peripheral blood. The J gene is TRBJ2-2, the V gene TRBV7-2; TRBD1 matches at 8 bases. This TCR derives from a woman aged 18-29 years with acute or convalescent COVID-19. This CDR3 is CASSLDSPGGGTGELFF. The CDR3 DNA sequence: TGTGCCAGCAGCTTAGATTCGCCAGGGGGCGGCACCGGGGAGCTGTTTTTT.